Listed below are T cell receptor beta chains from one sample, sequenced in a study of blood T cell repertoires in COVID-19. Measured with immunoSEQ multiplex PCR; TCRdb has only the in-frame clones, and not every one. The sample includes 200,000 to 300,000 clones, roughly 86% of them seen just once. The sequenced sample was peripheral blood. These TCRs come from a man in his fifties with acute or convalescent COVID-19. Both conserved end residues are trimmed from each CDR3. Size is omitted from some rows. Given values are once, few, many or a class for expanded clones.

J gene: TRBJ2-5
V gene: TRBV28
clone size: NA
CDR3 protein: ASSLLAGGGTQY

J gene: TRBJ2-7
V gene: TRBV11-3
clone size: once
CDR3 protein: ASSSRDRENEQY

J gene: TRBJ1-5
V gene: TRBV2
clone size: NA
CDR3 protein: ASSEGTGLSNQPQH

J gene: TRBJ2-7
V gene: TRBV7-2
clone size: NA
CDR3 protein: ASSLHAGSLSYEQY

J gene: TRBJ2-7
V gene: TRBV27
clone size: NA
CDR3 protein: ASSSGRYEQY

J gene: TRBJ1-5
V gene: TRBV6-5
clone size: NA
CDR3 protein: ASSYSRGTGQPQH

J gene: TRBJ2-5
V gene: TRBV4-2
clone size: once
CDR3 protein: ASSQAHSGRETQY

J gene: TRBJ1-2
V gene: TRBV2
clone size: NA
CDR3 protein: ASRAQGTVYGYT

J gene: TRBJ1-1
V gene: TRBV7-6
clone size: NA
CDR3 protein: ASSLDEGNTEAF

J gene: TRBJ2-1
V gene: TRBV10-1
clone size: few
CDR3 protein: ASSDPGRGLDNEQF

J gene: TRBJ2-1
V gene: TRBV5-5
clone size: NA
CDR3 protein: ASSLVLAVYNEQF

J gene: TRBJ2-7
V gene: TRBV19
clone size: NA
CDR3 protein: ASSSPGQGRTYEQY

J gene: TRBJ2-2
V gene: TRBV7-3
clone size: NA
CDR3 protein: ASSLGQLGGELF

J gene: TRBJ2-3
V gene: TRBV29-1
clone size: NA
CDR3 protein: SVEERRSLRQY

J gene: TRBJ2-1
V gene: TRBV11-2
clone size: NA
CDR3 protein: ASSLELAGAYNEQF

J gene: TRBJ2-1
V gene: TRBV27
clone size: NA
CDR3 protein: ASSFPGLHNEQF

J gene: TRBJ2-2
V gene: TRBV6-5
clone size: NA
CDR3 protein: ASSYGQGVHGELF

J gene: TRBJ1-6
V gene: TRBV12-3/TRBV12-4
clone size: NA
CDR3 protein: ASSLDGNSPLH

J gene: TRBJ1-1
V gene: TRBV6-5
clone size: NA
CDR3 protein: ASTLSRVRGEAF

J gene: TRBJ2-7
V gene: TRBV7-2
clone size: few
CDR3 protein: ASSFSGASSYEQY

J gene: TRBJ2-3
V gene: TRBV27
clone size: NA
CDR3 protein: ASSPWTSGSPDTQY

J gene: TRBJ1-5
V gene: TRBV12-3/TRBV12-4
clone size: once
CDR3 protein: ASSLTGWQPQH

J gene: TRBJ1-4
V gene: TRBV3-1/TRBV3-2
clone size: few
CDR3 protein: ASSLTPEGEKLF

J gene: TRBJ2-2
V gene: TRBV11-2
clone size: NA
CDR3 protein: ASSLTSGGDWTGELF

J gene: TRBJ2-7
V gene: TRBV24-1
clone size: NA
CDR3 protein: ATSDAQGSSYEQY

J gene: TRBJ2-1
V gene: TRBV7-9
clone size: NA
CDR3 protein: ASSPGLAENNEQF

J gene: TRBJ1-2
V gene: TRBV19
clone size: NA
CDR3 protein: ATTQGKGNPLYGYT

J gene: TRBJ1-5
V gene: TRBV21-1
clone size: NA
CDR3 protein: ASSKDLRQGPCNQPQH

J gene: TRBJ1-2
V gene: TRBV5-1
clone size: NA
CDR3 protein: ASSPQPGGWGYT

J gene: TRBJ1-2
V gene: TRBV23-1
clone size: NA
CDR3 protein: ASSQYRPIYSKGYT

J gene: TRBJ2-1
V gene: TRBV10-3
clone size: NA
CDR3 protein: AISLKWQGRVGEPFDEQF

J gene: TRBJ1-2
V gene: TRBV7-2
clone size: NA
CDR3 protein: ASRTTGINYGYT

J gene: TRBJ2-6
V gene: TRBV19
clone size: NA
CDR3 protein: ASSAGSSGANVLT

J gene: TRBJ2-7
V gene: TRBV24-1
clone size: NA
CDR3 protein: ATSDLTTSGRYEQY

J gene: TRBJ2-7
V gene: TRBV11-2
clone size: once
CDR3 protein: ASSLGLSSYEQY

J gene: TRBJ1-1
V gene: TRBV6-5
clone size: NA
CDR3 protein: ASSYWQSGTEAF

J gene: TRBJ2-3
V gene: TRBV5-1
clone size: NA
CDR3 protein: ASSLVASGGTDTQY

J gene: TRBJ1-5
V gene: TRBV19
clone size: NA
CDR3 protein: ASSIGTHHQPQH

J gene: TRBJ1-1
V gene: TRBV6-2/TRBV6-3
clone size: NA
CDR3 protein: ASSYPREMNTEAF

J gene: TRBJ1-1
V gene: TRBV6-5
clone size: NA
CDR3 protein: ASSYSNRVTEAF

J gene: TRBJ1-5
V gene: TRBV27
clone size: NA
CDR3 protein: ASSVQGSNQPQH

J gene: TRBJ2-6
V gene: TRBV5-8
clone size: NA
CDR3 protein: ASTLTGAGANVLT

J gene: TRBJ2-7
V gene: TRBV19
clone size: once
CDR3 protein: ASSPGDRGKQY

J gene: TRBJ2-7
V gene: TRBV9
clone size: NA
CDR3 protein: ASSSGQTPYEQY

J gene: TRBJ1-5
V gene: TRBV27
clone size: NA
CDR3 protein: ASSRQVNQPQH

J gene: TRBJ1-1
V gene: TRBV27
clone size: few
CDR3 protein: ASSWTGSAEAF

J gene: TRBJ1-6
V gene: TRBV9
clone size: NA
CDR3 protein: ASSVDSGPRVNSPLH

J gene: TRBJ1-6
V gene: TRBV28
clone size: NA
CDR3 protein: ASSLGQNYNSPLH

J gene: TRBJ2-7
V gene: TRBV5-1
clone size: NA
CDR3 protein: ASSLKYRGTGGSYEQY

J gene: TRBJ1-5
V gene: TRBV6-5
clone size: NA
CDR3 protein: ASSLSQQNQPQH

J gene: TRBJ1-3
V gene: TRBV4-1
clone size: NA
CDR3 protein: ASSQKTGQHSGNTIY

J gene: TRBJ2-1
V gene: TRBV28
clone size: NA
CDR3 protein: ASIRTNLYNEQF

J gene: TRBJ1-1
V gene: TRBV9
clone size: few
CDR3 protein: ASSGGTDLEAF

J gene: TRBJ2-7
V gene: TRBV6-5
clone size: NA
CDR3 protein: ASSYSRAQYEQY

J gene: TRBJ1-4
V gene: TRBV15
clone size: NA
CDR3 protein: ATSRDQGGKLF

J gene: TRBJ1-1
V gene: TRBV2
clone size: once
CDR3 protein: ASRPPTRTEAF

J gene: TRBJ2-7
V gene: TRBV19
clone size: NA
CDR3 protein: ASSIGVVHLLEQY